This entry describes one TCR beta chain. The data were obtained in a study of blood T cell repertoires in COVID-19. Germline CDR1 and CDR2: SGHVS and FQNEAQ. The CDR3 loop spans 14 amino acids. The V gene lost 8 bases and the J gene lost 8 bases, with 18 bases spanning the gap. TCRdb's table, derived via immunoSEQ multiplex PCR, lists solely in-frame clones and lacks some. Of some 100,000 clones in the sample, around nine tenths were seen once. This TCR derives from a man in his fifties with acute or convalescent COVID-19. Sample: peripheral blood. The V and J genes are TRBV7-8 and TRBJ1-4; D is unresolved. CDR3 sequence (DNA): TGTGCCAGCTCGCCCGGGTCCGCCAGAGAAAAACTGTTTTTT. Residues: CASSPGSAREKLFF.